The TCR beta chain described here comes from a study of cytomegalovirus exposure and HLA in healthy donors (dated 2017 in TCRdb). Notes on the research overall: An earlier analysis of roughly 630 of the donors reported 250 to 300 Gb of sequence data and some 120 million unique TCR beta sequences from roughly 180 million T cells. All discovery cohort repertoires had been generated using a single sequencing platform. A few DR-DQ haplotypes were handled as single units for association and clustering because linkage in the cohort was strong. HLA typing included class I and class II loci at four-digit resolution. The genetic ancestry cluster associated with self-reported Caucasian donors included 70% to 85% of the 398 genotyped donors. Donor age, sex, ethnicity and CMV serostatus were compiled together with the repertoire data. In addition to the first cohort of 666 subjects, a separate validation cohort of about 120 different subjects was used. An earlier analysis of approximately 630 of the donors applied high-throughput TCR beta sequencing to assess whether each TCR beta V gene segment acted as functional or pseudogenic. Rather than drawing on any new phenotypic data, the later analysis identified candidate immune exposures from TCR beta sequences and the way those sequences occurred across donors. To predict cytomegalovirus infection status, the study brought together high-throughput TCR immunosequencing, statistical association of individual TCRs with disease status, and machine learning. An early release covering just under 650 HLA-typed donors comprised approximately 300 gigabases of sequencing data and around 80 million unique TCR sequences. Among some 410 genotyped donors of the cohort, an average of approximately 240,000 unique TCR beta nucleotide sequences were sequenced per donor, around 18% of them non-productive. Typing coverage differed by locus: A, B, C, DRB1 and DQB1 were typed in roughly 620-630 donors, DQA1 in 522, DPA1 in around 610, and DPB1 in roughly 470. The study aimed to test whether cataloging public T cell receptors could reveal signatures of past pathogen exposure. A later genetic analysis used genome-wide SNP genotypes for about 55% of the 666 donors, treating that subset as a discovery cohort. A later analysis re-analyzed previously published TCR beta repertoires from hundreds of donors and added high-resolution HLA genotyping to study TCR occurrence patterns. The study used immunosequencing to profile the T cell repertoires of under 700 subjects and linked those repertoires to cytomegalovirus serostatus. The study at large found these results: Only TCR beta chains were sequenced in this cohort, and the absence of alpha or paired-chain data limited detectable features. In a later analysis, the rate of TCR association differed among HLA loci, with DRB1 alleles having the most associated TCRs and HLA-C alleles having the fewest. In a later analysis, several top co-occurrence clusters were reported to appear linked to parvovirus B19, influenza, CMV and Epstein-Barr virus. A later analysis associated about 18,000 TCR beta sequences with specific HLA alleles at a false discovery rate of 0.05. A later analysis found that HLA-associated TCR beta chains were more clonally expanded and had lower generation probabilities than equally common non-associated chains. When HLA alleles, especially DR and DQ, strongly co-occurred, TCR associations were difficult to assign to individual alleles. Some IMGT-functional V segments, including TRBV6-2 and TRBV6-3, could not be told apart with the 87-base-pair reads, so those segments were excluded. According to a later genetic analysis, donors in an Asian-associated ancestry cluster had fewer N-insertions in productive TCRs than the roughly 670-donor mean. A few of the identified cytomegalovirus-associated TCR beta chains were confirmed in vitro to be specific for cytomegalovirus antigens. Because HLA typing was unavailable for some donors at each locus, only the typed subset was used in association tests. CMV serostatus was the only immune exposure information available for the cohort. Linkage disequilibrium might explain the correlated functional status among segregating V segments, but an unknown experimental factor could not be ruled out. The sequencing pipeline was judged likely to have produced a cluster of highly shared sequence variants as a technical artifact. Presence/absence analyses assumed roughly uniform sequencing depth across donors, an assumption that may not hold. The study gave a list of over 150 TCR beta chains associated with cytomegalovirus. Most CMV-associated TCR beta chains appeared to be HLA-restricted in a later analysis, and the HLA associations seemed to be driven largely by CMV exposure. A further reported finding was that TCR beta sequences accurately predicted the HLA-A and HLA-B alleles for most subjects in the first cohort. The classifier was reported to diagnose cytomegalovirus status with high specificity and sensitivity in both the original and validation cohorts. In an earlier analysis of several hundred of the donors, most TCR beta V segments were observed in productive rearrangements about 90% or about 30% of the time, broadly matching IMGT annotations. Most TCR sequences were observed very rarely across donors, whereas some public TCRs were present in many individuals. In a later genetic analysis, a missense DCLRE1C variant was associated with V-gene and J-gene trimming of TCR beta chains, and the association was replicated in an independent cohort. The authors suggested that the approach could potentially be generalized to other disease states and immunological phenotypes. Because counts were too low, seventeen rarely observed V segments, including chromosome 9 orphons, were left out of the earlier analysis of about 500 of the donors.

For this clone: The target of this receptor is not known. There are no base qualities to consult, and no much larger clone falls within one base.

Preparation of the library involved the immunoSEQ multiplex PCR assay. For the multiplex PCR, a mixture combining 60 forward primers for TCR Vbeta segments and 13 reverse primers for TCR Jbeta segments was used. The CDR3 region of rearranged TCR beta genes was amplified from genomic DNA by a multiplex PCR assay. On the Illumina HiSeq System, the amplified TCR beta libraries were sequenced as 87-base-pair reads. The original methods were these. A later analysis counted about 80 million unique TCR beta chains across the approximately 700 repertoires, and 9 million to 14 million of these chains were shared by at least two donors. Raw reads were error-corrected and collapsed into unique sequences by a nearest-neighbor algorithm in which closely related sequences were merged to remove PCR and sequencing errors. CDR3 sequences were aligned to IMGT reference sequences to assign V, D and J gene segments. For a sequence to be retained, a match of at least six nucleotides was required to both a V gene segment and a J gene segment. A rearrangement counted as productive if the CDR3 had no stop codons and remained in frame with V and J, and every other rearrangement counted as non-productive. CDR3 was defined by IMGT convention, running from the second conserved V-encoded cysteine to the conserved J-encoded phenylalanine. The earlier analysis of fewer than 700 of the donors excluded sequences that lacked an unambiguous match to a single V gene segment. An earlier analysis of approximately 590 of the donors called V segments functional above 56.7% productive rearrangements and segregating when the between-donor standard deviation exceeded 5%. A statistical classification framework was developed to diagnose cytomegalovirus status using the catalog of TCR beta chain sequences. In a later analysis, V and J genes were assigned by comparing TCR nucleotide sequences against IMGT/GENE-DB human TR gene sequences. Using the TCRdist pipeline, a later analysis assigned CDR3 sequences along with most-parsimonious VDJ recombination scenarios. In a later analysis, each TCR beta chain was defined by its CDR3 amino acid sequence together with its V-gene family, and reads lacking a unique V-gene family were excluded. As a way to deal with suspected cross-contamination and a sequencing artifact, a later analysis dropped under 600 nucleotide sequences that were highly shared and had low generation probability. For each public chain, a later analysis derived a clonal expansion index from normalized ranks of inferred template counts within each repertoire. In a later analysis, generation probabilities were computed with a VDJ recombination model fitted to out-of-frame rearrangements, and the resulting probabilities were checked against IGoR. Hypergeometric tests were used in a later analysis to score TCR-TCR, TCR-HLA and TCR-CMV co-occurrence, with a repertoire-size bias correction applied to the TCR pairs. In a later analysis, false discovery rates were estimated by permuting HLA or CMV assignments 20 times. In a later analysis, co-occurring TCRs were grouped using DBSCAN, and TCRdist sequence similarity was added for clustering within HLA-allele-positive subsets. Co-occurrence clustering excluded repertoires with fewer than 30,000 or more than 120,000 public chains, plus five with anomalous nucleotide sharing. TCRdb carries this immuneACCESS record with in-frame sequences only. Its versions omit some clonotypes, under half of them owing to an unresolved V gene in the studies checked, with the rest unexplained. That table supplies the V and J calls and clone size; D and trimming were determined from the DNA. A total of about 93,000 clones appear in this sample, 78% of them only once. About 3.5% of the sample rests with the top ten.

Unmatched junction bases come to 9, with V trimmed by 0 bases and J by 0 bases. The CDR3, cysteine through phenylalanine, is 19 amino acids long. Only CDR3 DNA is held: 57 bases, read in frame from base 1. Reading the germline V gene gives CDR1 SGDLS and CDR2 YYNGEE. The cohort consisted of hundreds of healthy bone marrow donors. All cohort members were sampled while nominally healthy, although unrecorded immune exposures were likely present. The donor was CMV seronegative and was included in the group of a few hundred seronegative cohort members. A peripheral blood sample was collected from each donor, and TCR beta sequencing was performed on peripheral blood mononuclear cells. The Qiagen DNeasy Blood Extraction Kit was used to extract genomic DNA from the blood cell samples.

The chain joins TRBV9 to TRBJ2-1; 10 bases in between match TRBD2. The TCR comes from a middle-aged woman in good health and CMV-seronegative. What was sequenced was PBMCs. CDR3 reads: CASSVGSGLAGVSYNEQFF. The nucleotide sequence reads TGTGCCAGCAGCGTAGGGTCTGGGCTAGCGGGAGTCTCCTACAATGAGCAGTTCTTC.